This TCR beta chain was identified during a study of T-cell memory formation after mild COVID-19. Using its own MiXCR run on the 5' RACE reads, TCRdb lists one record per CDR3 protein. The top ten hold approximately 3.3% of the sample, which has 200,000 to 250,000 distinct CDR3 sequences, 9.5% seen once. The CDR3 spans 15 residues. V was shortened by 3 bases and J by 3 bases, with 9 bases between the two germline ends. Germline values: CDR1 ENHRY, CDR2 SYGVKD. This clonotype was found a few times. The gene calls are TRBV10-3 and TRBJ1-6, with unresolved D. The receptor comes from a man aged 18 to 30 who had mild COVID-19 (a few samples of this study predate the infection). Cell type and time point are not known. Sequenced material: PBMCs or a T cell subset sorted from them (not recorded which). The CDR3: CAISEGSLYNSPLHF. For the CDR3, the DNA is TGTGCCATCAGTGAAGGAAGCCTCTATAATTCACCCCTCCACTTT.